Listed below are T cell receptor beta chains from one sample, sequenced in a study of T cell repertoires in cytomegalovirus infection. For these TCRs, the target antigens are not known. TCRdb itself ran the reads through MiXCR, one entry per CDR3 protein. Of around 430,000 distinct CDR3 sequences listed, more than 40% are singletons. Material: cultured PBMCs, obtained from culture after CMV antigen stimulation. Every receptor here comes from a human donor in good health (CMV status not recorded). Some clones in this sample may be carry-over from other donors' samples. CDR3s leave out the opening cysteine and the closing phenylalanine or tryptophan. D genes are given only for firm matches.

j_call d_call v_call cdr3_aa
TRBJ1-1 NA TRBV7-9 ASSWRGTEAF
TRBJ2-7 TRBD2 TRBV7-6 ASSQGLAGDFWFEQY
TRBJ2-5 TRBD2 TRBV5-4 ASSLREVRETQY
TRBJ2-3 TRBD2 TRBV18 ASSSGQLGRTQY
TRBJ1-5 NA TRBV20-1 SAREGGNQPQH
TRBJ1-6 NA TRBV27 ASSLGWGRGSPLH
TRBJ1-3 NA TRBV6-1 ATRLGGSRNTIY
TRBJ1-1 NA TRBV12-3/TRBV12-4 ASSLMFGLGAF
TRBJ1-1 NA TRBV7-8 ASSHPSAEAF
TRBJ2-1 NA TRBV7-8 ASSFDTPNEQF
TRBJ2-7 TRBD1 TRBV7-2 ASSIRTGEYEQY
TRBJ2-5 TRBD2 TRBV6-6 ASKAGEGTQY
TRBJ2-6 NA TRBV4-1 ASSQVWTAGSGANVLT
TRBJ2-3 TRBD2 TRBV7-2 ASSSTRSGIASTDTQY
TRBJ2-6 TRBD2 TRBV6-1 ASILYGRPGANVLT
TRBJ1-1 NA TRBV7-8 ASSNPQKGLDTEAF
TRBJ2-1 TRBD2 TRBV7-8 ASSRGGGTHNEQF
TRBJ2-5 TRBD2 TRBV12-3/TRBV12-4 ASSFVRTSGWETQY
TRBJ2-5 NA TRBV20-1 SARVDATYQETQY
TRBJ2-2 NA TRBV5-1 ASSFDAGAWGTGELF
TRBJ2-1 TRBD1 TRBV7-4 ASSSNDRGRFNEQF
TRBJ1-1 NA TRBV2 ASSERTEVKAF
TRBJ2-5 NA TRBV6-1 ASRSGALYQETQY
TRBJ2-7 NA TRBV7-2 ASSLVGGLYEQY
TRBJ2-2 TRBD2 TRBV6-1 ASSERRLAGYTGELF
TRBJ1-1 NA TRBV24-1 ATVSGTGLNTEAF
TRBJ2-7 NA TRBV7-2 ASSLAASSYEQY
TRBJ1-4 TRBD1 TRBV11-2 ASSLRGGPNEKLF
TRBJ2-4 NA TRBV20-1 SAAPQGLAKNIQY
TRBJ2-3 TRBD1 TRBV7-2 ASSLTWDRGTDTQY
TRBJ1-2 TRBD1 TRBV9 ASSEGQGGPSSPN
TRBJ2-2 TRBD2 TRBV7-2 ASSLRTRASGTGELF
TRBJ2-1 TRBD2 TRBV27 ASSSTSDEQF
TRBJ2-7 NA TRBV6-5 ASSYSVRGYEQY
TRBJ2-5 NA TRBV6-1 ASRHRPDYGETQY
TRBJ2-5 TRBD2 TRBV7-9 ASSRTSGRERETQY
TRBJ2-7 TRBD2 TRBV28 ASNLAGTSYEQY